This T cell receptor (beta chain) was documented in a study of T cell responses to AZD1222 COVID-19 vaccine (dated by TCRdb to about 2021). Study-wide context: TCR sequencing was performed for about 240 trial participants, of whom 200 to 220 were given two doses of AZD1222 and 26 were given two doses of MenACWY control vaccine. Enrollment into the trials was organized by age into subgroups of 18-55, 56-69 and 70-plus years, and those subgroups contained about 160, 30 and 59 TCR-sequenced participants, respectively.

Study-wide conclusions, independent of this receptor: Reportedly, close to half of the unique spike-specific TCRs recognized epitopes lying outside the regions that are mutated in the B.1.351 and B.1.1.7 variants. The whole spike protein was spanned by vaccine-associated CD4 TCRs, and dominant responses were seen in regions 160-218 and 743-854. The 56-69-year group was small, and its depth increase did not reach significance, likely because of low power. Because no samples from the day 14 peak response were available, repertoires could be characterized only after the peak T cell response. Conclusions about previously exposed vaccinees are limited because only a handful of AZD1222 recipients were SARS-CoV-2 seropositive at baseline. Most participants were white British and females outnumbered males, and the authors suggested that clonal diversity may have been underestimated. Spike-specific TCR breadth and depth rose significantly after two AZD1222 doses compared with day 0 and with MenACWY recipients.

The CDR3 regions of human TCRbeta chains were analyzed by immunosequencing. The authors' pipeline ran thus. TCRs in the repertoires were compared against a reference library of SARS-CoV-2-specific TCRs that had been generated with the MIRA antigen-specificity platform. Breadth was defined as the fraction of unique TCRs that were SARS-CoV-2-associated, and depth was defined as the fraction of total T cells that were SARS-CoV-2-associated. Using the MIRA data, each spike-specific TCR was mapped to the spike region that the TCR reacts to and placed in a CD4 or CD8 class. Log10-transformed breadth and depth values were compared by one-way ANOVA with Sidak's multiple comparisons tests. TCRdb took over this immuneACCESS table, retaining in-frame rearrangements with V and J assigned. Such tables are incomplete; in checked studies, under half of the missing clones stem from an unresolved V gene, and the remainder is unexplained. D and trimming were read from the DNA, whereas the V and J calls and clone size are those reported in that table. This sample lists some 81,000 clones; more than 70% were detected once. About 6% of the sample lies in the top ten.

According to the germline V gene, CDR1 reads SGHTS and CDR2 reads YDEGEE. V and J lose 4 bases and 4 bases, and a span of 15 bases separates them. From the cysteine up to the phenylalanine, the CDR3 has a length of 15 residues. Of all the DNA, just the CDR3 is kept, 45 bases in frame from base 1. This clone appeared a single time. No cognate antigen has been identified for it. No base-level quality is on record; no much larger clone is a single base apart. The sample's time point label, in plain terms: about 28 days (+/-7) after the second vaccine dose. AZD1222 recipients given second doses at about 4 weeks or at about 12 weeks were pooled, since spike-specific TCR depth and breadth were not found to differ between the two schedules. The vaccinee samples were drawn from two UK trials, COV001 and COV002, one of which was a single-blind randomized controlled phase 2/3 trial testing AZD1222 (ChAdOx1 nCoV-19) in healthy adults. For TCRbeta chain sequencing, PBMC samples from trial participants were taken at day 0 and at day 28 after the second dose.

Specimen: peripheral blood, collected 28 days after the second AZD1222 dose. This receptor was obtained from an adult who received the AZD1222 COVID-19 vaccine. This receptor chain uses TRBV5-8 and TRBJ2-1; the best D guess is TRBD2, with 6 bases matching. The CDR3 sequence is CASSRDFLRYNEQFF. The DNA is as follows: TGTGCCAGCAGCCGGGACTTCCTTAGGTACAATGAGCAGTTCTTC.